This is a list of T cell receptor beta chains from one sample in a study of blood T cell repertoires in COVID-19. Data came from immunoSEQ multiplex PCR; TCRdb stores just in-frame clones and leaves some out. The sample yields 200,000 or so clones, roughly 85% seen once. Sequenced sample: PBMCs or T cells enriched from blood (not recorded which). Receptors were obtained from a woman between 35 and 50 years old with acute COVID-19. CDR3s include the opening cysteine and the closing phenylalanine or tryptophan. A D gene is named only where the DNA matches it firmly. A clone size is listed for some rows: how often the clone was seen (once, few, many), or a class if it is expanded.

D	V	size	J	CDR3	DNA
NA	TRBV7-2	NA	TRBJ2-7	CASKPQAQGLYEQYF	TGTGCCAGCAAACCCCAGGCCCAGGGACTGTACGAGCAGTACTTC
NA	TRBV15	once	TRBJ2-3	CATALGGPDTQYF	TGTGCCACCGCCCTCGGGGGACCAGATACGCAGTATTTT
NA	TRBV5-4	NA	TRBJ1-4	CASSRWGAGDSNEKLFF	TGTGCCAGCAGCCGATGGGGGGCGGGAGATTCTAATGAAAAACTGTTTTTT
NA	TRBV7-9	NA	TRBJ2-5	CASSPGRLLQETQYF	TGTGCCAGCAGCCCAGGCAGACTACTACAAGAGACCCAGTACTTC
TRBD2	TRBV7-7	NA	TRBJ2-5	CASSSIAGRQETQYF	TGTGCCAGCAGCTCGATAGCGGGACGACAAGAGACCCAGTACTTC
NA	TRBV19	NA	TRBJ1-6	CASSGVGPPLHF	TGTGCCAGTAGCGGGGTCGGGCCACCCCTCCACTTT
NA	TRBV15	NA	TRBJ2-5	CATSRDRGETQYF	TGTGCCACCAGCAGAGATCGGGGAGAGACCCAGTACTTC
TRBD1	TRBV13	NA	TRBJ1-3	CASSLRQGLSGNTIYF	TGTGCCAGCAGCCTAAGACAGGGACTCTCTGGAAACACCATATATTTT
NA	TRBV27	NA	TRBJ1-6	CASSLVTQPSYNSPLHF	TGTGCCAGCAGTTTGGTGACTCAACCCTCCTATAATTCACCCCTCCACTTT
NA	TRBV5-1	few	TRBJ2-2	CASSLSEGSTGELFF	TGCGCCAGCAGCTTGAGTGAGGGTTCCACCGGGGAGCTGTTTTTT
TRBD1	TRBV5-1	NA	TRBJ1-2	CASSLGDRPNIYTF	TGCGCCAGCAGCTTGGGGGACAGGCCGAACATTTACACCTTC
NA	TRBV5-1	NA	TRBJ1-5	CASSAQGNQPQHF	TGCGCCAGCAGTGCGCAGGGCAATCAGCCCCAGCATTTT
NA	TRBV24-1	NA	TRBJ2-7	CATSDPPRWYF	TGTGCCACCAGTGATCCCCCCCGGTGGTACTTC
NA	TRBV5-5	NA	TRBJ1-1	CASSSQDRNTEAFF	TGTGCCAGCAGCTCACAGGACAGGAACACTGAAGCTTTCTTT
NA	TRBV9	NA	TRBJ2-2	CASSPRVVNTGELFF	TGTGCCAGCAGCCCCCGGGTCGTTAACACCGGGGAGCTGTTTTTT
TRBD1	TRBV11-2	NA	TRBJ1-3	CASSFDRVSGNTIYF	TGTGCCAGCAGCTTCGACAGGGTCAGTGGAAACACCATATATTTT
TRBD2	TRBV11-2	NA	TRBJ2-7	CASSSIRLAGPLEQYF	TGTGCCAGCAGCTCCATCCGACTAGCGGGGCCCCTGGAGCAGTACTTC
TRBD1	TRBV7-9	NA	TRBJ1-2	CASSPLTGGSNYGYTF	TGTGCCAGCAGCCCCCTAACAGGGGGCTCTAACTATGGCTACACCTTC
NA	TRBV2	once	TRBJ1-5	CASSDIGNGYQHF	TGTGCCAGCAGTGATATTGGTAACGGGTACCAGCATTTT
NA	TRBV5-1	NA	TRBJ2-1	CASSLAGVSYNEQFF	TGCGCCAGCAGCTTGGCGGGAGTGTCGTACAATGAGCAGTTCTTC
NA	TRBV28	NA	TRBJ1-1	CASSLPTGNTEAFF	TGTGCCAGCAGTTTACCTACGGGTAACACTGAAGCTTTCTTT
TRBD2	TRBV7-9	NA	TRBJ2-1	CASSDRKGTSGSKYNEQFF	TGTGCCAGCAGCGATCGAAAAGGGACTAGCGGGAGTAAATACAATGAGCAGTTCTTC
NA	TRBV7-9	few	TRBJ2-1	CASSLTREGEQFF	TGTGCCAGCAGCCTAACGAGGGAAGGTGAGCAGTTCTTC
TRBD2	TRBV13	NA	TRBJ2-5	CASSRFSGGQETQYF	TGTGCCAGCAGCCGCTTTTCGGGAGGTCAAGAGACCCAGTACTTC
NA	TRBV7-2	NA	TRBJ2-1	CASSRTGGNNEQFF	TGTGCCAGCAGTCGAACGGGGGGCAACAATGAGCAGTTCTTC
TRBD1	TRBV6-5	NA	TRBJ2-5	CASRDGTGVQETQYF	TGTGCCAGCAGGGACGGGACAGGGGTTCAAGAGACCCAGTACTTC
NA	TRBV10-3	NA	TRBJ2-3	CATQGQATDTQYF	TGTGCCACACAGGGTCAGGCCACAGATACGCAGTATTTT
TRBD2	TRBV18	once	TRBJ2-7	CASSPGLAGGYEQYF	TGTGCCAGCTCGCCGGGACTAGCGGGAGGCTACGAGCAGTACTTC
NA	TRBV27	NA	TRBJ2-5	CASTSPLETQYF	TGTGCCAGCACCTCCCCCCTCGAGACCCAGTACTTC
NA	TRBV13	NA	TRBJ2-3	CASSGDEIAVDTQYF	TGTGCCAGCAGCGGGGACGAAATAGCGGTAGATACGCAGTATTTT
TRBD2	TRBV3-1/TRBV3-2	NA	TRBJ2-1	CASSPSGKSYNEQFF	TGTGCCAGCAGCCCGAGCGGGAAGTCCTACAATGAGCAGTTCTTC
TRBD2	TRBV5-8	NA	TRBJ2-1	CASSHGLAGYNEQFF	TGTGCCAGCAGCCACGGACTAGCGGGTTACAATGAGCAGTTCTTC
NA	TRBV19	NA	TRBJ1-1	CASSIYSMNTEAFF	TGTGCCAGTAGTATTTACAGCATGAACACTGAAGCTTTCTTT
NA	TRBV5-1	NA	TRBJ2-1	CASSLAASGNEQFF	TGCGCCAGCAGCTTAGCAGCCTCGGGGAATGAGCAGTTCTTC
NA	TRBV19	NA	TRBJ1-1	CASSQPRGTGTTEAFF	TGTGCCAGTTCTCAACCCAGGGGCACGGGGACCACTGAAGCTTTCTTT
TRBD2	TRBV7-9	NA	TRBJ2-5	CASSLTTSGSLQYF	TGTGCCAGCAGCCTGACGACTAGCGGCTCCCTTCAGTACTTC
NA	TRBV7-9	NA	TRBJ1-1	CASSLTTRGTEAFF	TGTGCCAGCAGCCTGACCACCAGAGGCACTGAAGCTTTCTTT
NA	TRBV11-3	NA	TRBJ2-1	CASSLVGSRGEQFF	TGTGCCAGCAGCCTGGTAGGAAGTAGGGGTGAGCAGTTCTTC
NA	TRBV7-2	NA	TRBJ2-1	CASSSLGNEQFF	TGTGCCAGCAGCTCTCTAGGCAATGAGCAGTTCTTC
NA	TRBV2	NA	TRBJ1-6	CASGTGRPYNSPLHF	TGTGCCAGCGGAACAGGTCGCCCCTATAATTCACCCCTCCACTTT
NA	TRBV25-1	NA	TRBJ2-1	CASSGWSQRSYNEQFF	TGTGCCAGCAGTGGATGGTCTCAGCGGAGCTACAATGAGCAGTTCTTC
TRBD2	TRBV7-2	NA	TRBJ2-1	CASSPTSGSSNEQFF	TGTGCCAGCAGCCCAACTAGCGGGAGCAGCAATGAGCAGTTCTTC
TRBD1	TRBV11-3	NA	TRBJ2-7	CASSPYTSGQAYEQYF	TGTGCCAGCAGCCCATACACAAGCGGACAGGCCTACGAGCAGTACTTC
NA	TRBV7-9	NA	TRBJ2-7	CASSSSAGSYEQYF	TGTGCCAGCAGCTCTTCGGCGGGTTCCTACGAGCAGTACTTC
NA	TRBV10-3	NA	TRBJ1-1	CAISPQTGVNTEAFF	TGTGCCATCAGTCCCCAGACAGGAGTGAACACTGAAGCTTTCTTT
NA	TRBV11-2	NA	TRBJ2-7	CASNPLRGGASYEQYF	TGTGCCAGCAACCCACTCCGTGGCGGGGCCTCCTACGAGCAGTACTTC
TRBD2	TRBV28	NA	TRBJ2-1	CASSRFYSSGANNEQFF	TGTGCCAGCAGCCGGTTTTATTCTAGCGGGGCCAACAATGAGCAGTTCTTC
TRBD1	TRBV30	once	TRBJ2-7	CAWSRDRTNEQYF	TGTGCCTGGAGTAGGGACAGGACGAACGAGCAGTACTTC